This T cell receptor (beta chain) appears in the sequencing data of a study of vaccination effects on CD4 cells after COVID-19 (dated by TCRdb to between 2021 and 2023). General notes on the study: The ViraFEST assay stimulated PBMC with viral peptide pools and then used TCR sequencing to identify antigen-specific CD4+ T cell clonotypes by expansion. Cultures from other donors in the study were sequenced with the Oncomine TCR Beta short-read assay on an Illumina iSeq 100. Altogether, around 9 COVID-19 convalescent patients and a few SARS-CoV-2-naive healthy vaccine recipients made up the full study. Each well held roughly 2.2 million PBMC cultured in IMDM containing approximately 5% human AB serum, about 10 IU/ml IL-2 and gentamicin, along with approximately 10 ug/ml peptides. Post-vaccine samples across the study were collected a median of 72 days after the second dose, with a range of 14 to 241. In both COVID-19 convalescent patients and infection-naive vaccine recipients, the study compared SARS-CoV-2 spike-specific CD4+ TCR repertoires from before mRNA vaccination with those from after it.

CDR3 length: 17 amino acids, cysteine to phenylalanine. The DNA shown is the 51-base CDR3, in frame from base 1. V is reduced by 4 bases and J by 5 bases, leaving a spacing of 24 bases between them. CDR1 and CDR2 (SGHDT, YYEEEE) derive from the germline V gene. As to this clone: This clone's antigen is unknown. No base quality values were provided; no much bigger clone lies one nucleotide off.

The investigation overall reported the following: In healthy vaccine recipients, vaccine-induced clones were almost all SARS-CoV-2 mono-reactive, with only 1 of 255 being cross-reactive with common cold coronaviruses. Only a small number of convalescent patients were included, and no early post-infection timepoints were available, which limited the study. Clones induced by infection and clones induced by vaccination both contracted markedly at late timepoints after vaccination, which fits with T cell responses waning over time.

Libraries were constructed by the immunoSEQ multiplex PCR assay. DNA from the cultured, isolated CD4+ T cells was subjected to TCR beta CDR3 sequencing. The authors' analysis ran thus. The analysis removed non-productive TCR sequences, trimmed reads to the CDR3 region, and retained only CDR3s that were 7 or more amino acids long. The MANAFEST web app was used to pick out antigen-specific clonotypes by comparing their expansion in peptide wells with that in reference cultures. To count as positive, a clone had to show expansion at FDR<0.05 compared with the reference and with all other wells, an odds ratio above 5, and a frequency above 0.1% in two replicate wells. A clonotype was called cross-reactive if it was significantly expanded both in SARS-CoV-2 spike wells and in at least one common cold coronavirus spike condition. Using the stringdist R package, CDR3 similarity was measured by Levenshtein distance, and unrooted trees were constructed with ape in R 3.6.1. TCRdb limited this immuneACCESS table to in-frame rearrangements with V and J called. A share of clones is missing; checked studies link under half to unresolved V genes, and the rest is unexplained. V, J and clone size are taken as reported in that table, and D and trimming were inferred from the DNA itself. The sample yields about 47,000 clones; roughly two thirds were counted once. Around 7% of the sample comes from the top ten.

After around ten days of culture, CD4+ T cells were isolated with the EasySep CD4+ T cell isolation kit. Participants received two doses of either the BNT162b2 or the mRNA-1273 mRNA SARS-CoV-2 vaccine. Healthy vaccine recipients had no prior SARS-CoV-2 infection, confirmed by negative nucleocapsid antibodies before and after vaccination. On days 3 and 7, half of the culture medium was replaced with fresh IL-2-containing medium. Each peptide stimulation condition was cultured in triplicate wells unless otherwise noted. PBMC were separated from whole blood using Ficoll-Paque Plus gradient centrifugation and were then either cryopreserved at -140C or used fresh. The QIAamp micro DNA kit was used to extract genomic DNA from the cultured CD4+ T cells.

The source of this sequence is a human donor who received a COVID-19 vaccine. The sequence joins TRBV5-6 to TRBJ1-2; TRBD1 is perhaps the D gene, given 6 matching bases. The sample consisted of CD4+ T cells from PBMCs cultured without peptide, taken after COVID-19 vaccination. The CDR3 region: CASSIPDVTGGRYGYTF. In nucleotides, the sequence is TGTGCCAGCAGCATCCCTGACGTGACAGGAGGACGGTATGGCTACACCTTC.